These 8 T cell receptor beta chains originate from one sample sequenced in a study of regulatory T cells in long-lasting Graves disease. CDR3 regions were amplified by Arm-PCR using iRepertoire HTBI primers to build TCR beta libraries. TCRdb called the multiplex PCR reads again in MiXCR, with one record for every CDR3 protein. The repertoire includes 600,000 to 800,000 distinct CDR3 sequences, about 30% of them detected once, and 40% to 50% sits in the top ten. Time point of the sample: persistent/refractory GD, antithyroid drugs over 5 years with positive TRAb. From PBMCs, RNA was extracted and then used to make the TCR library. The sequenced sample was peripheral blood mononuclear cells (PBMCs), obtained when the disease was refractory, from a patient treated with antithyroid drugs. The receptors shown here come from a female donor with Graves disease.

CDR3 region: CASSIRGQPNTEAFF. The CDR3 DNA reads as TGTGCCAGTAGTATCAGGGGACAGCCGAACACTGAAGCTTTCTTT. V and J are TRBV19 and TRBJ1-1; TRBD1 agrees at 7 bases. Germline V gene sequence: CDR1 LNHDA, CDR2 SQIVND (reference sequence). The CDR3 spans 15 residues. Trimming took 3 bases from V and 1 from J; bases not matched to a gene: 5.

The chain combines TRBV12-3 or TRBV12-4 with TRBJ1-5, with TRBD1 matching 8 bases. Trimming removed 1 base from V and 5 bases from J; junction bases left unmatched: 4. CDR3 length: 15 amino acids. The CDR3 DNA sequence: TGTGCCAGCAGTTTAGGGGACAGGTTAGATCAGCCCCAGCATTTT. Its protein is CASSLGDRLDQPQHF.

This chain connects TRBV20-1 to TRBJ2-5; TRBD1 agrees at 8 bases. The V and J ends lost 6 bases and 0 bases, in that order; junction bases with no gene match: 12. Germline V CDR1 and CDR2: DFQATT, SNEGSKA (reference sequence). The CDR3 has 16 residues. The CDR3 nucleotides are TGCAGTGCCTCTCCCATGAGACAGGGGCACCAAGAGACCCAGTACTTC. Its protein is CSASPMRQGHQETQYF.

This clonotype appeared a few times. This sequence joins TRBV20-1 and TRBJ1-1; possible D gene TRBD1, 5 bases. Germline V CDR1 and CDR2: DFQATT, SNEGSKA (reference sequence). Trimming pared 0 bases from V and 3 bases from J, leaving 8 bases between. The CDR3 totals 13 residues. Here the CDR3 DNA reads TGCAGTGCTAGAGATGGGACCCACACTGAAGCTTTCTTT. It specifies CSARDGTHTEAFF.

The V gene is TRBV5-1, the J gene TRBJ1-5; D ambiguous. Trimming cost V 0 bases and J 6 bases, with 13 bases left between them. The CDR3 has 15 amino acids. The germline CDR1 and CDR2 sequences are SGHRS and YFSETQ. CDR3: CASSLGVTVGQPQHF. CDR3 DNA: TGCGCCAGCAGCTTGGGGGTTACAGTGGGTCAGCCCCAGCATTTT. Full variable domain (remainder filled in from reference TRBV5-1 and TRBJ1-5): KAGVTQTPRYLIKTRGQQVTLSCSPISGHRSVSWYQQTPGQGLQFLFEYFSETQRNKGNFPGRFSGRQFSNSRSEMNVSTLELGDSALYLCASSLGVTVGQPQHFGDGTRLSIL.

CDR3: CSARGAGLADHSYEQYF. In DNA, the CDR3 is TGCAGTGCTAGAGGGGCGGGACTAGCGGATCACTCCTACGAGCAGTACTTC. This chain joins TRBV20-1 and TRBJ2-7, with 11 nucleotides matching TRBD2. The junction had 8 bases not matched to a gene; V was cut back by 1 base and J by 0 bases. CDR1 is DFQATT and CDR2 is SNEGSKA in the germline V gene (reference sequence). The CDR3 extends over 17 amino acids.

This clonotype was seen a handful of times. This CDR3 reads CASSIGGQGVEAFF. The CDR3 coding sequence is TGTGCCAGTAGTATAGGAGGACAGGGCGTTGAAGCTTTCTTT. The chain combines TRBV19 with TRBJ1-1, with 8 nucleotides matching TRBD1. Germline CDR1 LNHDA, CDR2 SQIVND (reference sequence). V trimming: 1 base; J trimming: 7 bases; junction bases outside the gene matches: 5. This CDR3 has 14 amino acids. Variable domain in full (rest from reference TRBV19 and TRBJ1-1): DGGITQSPKYLFRKEGQNVTLSCEQNLNHDAMYWYRQDPGQGLRLIYYSQIVNDFQKGDIAEGYSVSREKKESFPLTVTSAQKNPTAFYLCASSIGGQGVEAFFGQGTRLTVV.

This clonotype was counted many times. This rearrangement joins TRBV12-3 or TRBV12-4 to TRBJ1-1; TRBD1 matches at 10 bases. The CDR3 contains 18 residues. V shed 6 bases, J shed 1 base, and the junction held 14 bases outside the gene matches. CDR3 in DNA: TGTGCCAGCAGCCTTGACAGGGGGCTGGCCGGCGGGAACACTGAAGCTTTCTTT. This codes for CASSLDRGLAGGNTEAFF.